This T cell receptor beta chain came from a study of cytomegalovirus exposure and HLA in healthy donors. At sampling all donors were nominally healthy, likely with unrecorded immune exposures. The sample holds one count of this clone. The antigen is not known. With 0 bases clipped from V and 6 bases from J, the junction kept 5 bases outside the gene matches. The germline V gene encodes CDR1 SGDLS and CDR2 YYNGEE. The CDR3 totals 15 residues. PCR was performed using 60 Vbeta and 13 Jbeta primers. Data came from immunoSEQ multiplex PCR; TCRdb stores just in-frame clones and leaves some out. The table records 110,000 or so clones, 70% to 85% of them present only once. Points from the study as a whole: Among the most significant clusters, several appeared linked to common viral pathogens in a later analysis. The study carried out a later analysis of TCR beta sequences. It associated about 15,000 of them with specific HLA alleles at a false discovery rate of 0.05. The records held CMV serostatus as the only immune exposure information.

The rearrangement uses TRBV9 and TRBJ2-1, with TRBD2 matching over 8 bases. The sequenced sample was PBMCs. The sequence was obtained from a woman between 18 and 29 years old in good health and CMV-seronegative. The CDR3 nucleotides read TGTGCCAGCAGCGTAGGAAGTCGGGGGGGCAATGAGCAGTTCTTC. As protein: CASSVGSRGGNEQFF.